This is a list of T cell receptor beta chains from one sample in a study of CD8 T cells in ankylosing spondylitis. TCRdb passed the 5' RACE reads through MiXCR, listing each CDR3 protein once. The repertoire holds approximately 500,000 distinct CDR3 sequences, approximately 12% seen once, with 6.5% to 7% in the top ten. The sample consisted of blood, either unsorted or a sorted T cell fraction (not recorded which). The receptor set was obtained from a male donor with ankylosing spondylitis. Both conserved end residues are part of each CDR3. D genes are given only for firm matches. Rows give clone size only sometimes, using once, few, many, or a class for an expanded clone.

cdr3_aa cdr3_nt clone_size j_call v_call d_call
CASSQVPAETQYF TGTGCCAGCAGCCAAGTCCCAGCAGAGACCCAGTACTTC . TRBJ2-5 TRBV14 .
CASSQGLAGLDTQYF TGTGCCAGCAGCCAAGGCCTAGCGGGATTAGATACGCAGTATTTT . TRBJ2-3 TRBV3-1 TRBD2
CASGNVVWLNSPLHF TGTGCCAGCGGGAATGTGGTCTGGCTTAATTCACCCCTCCACTTT few TRBJ1-6 TRBV21-1 .
CASSQVLRGTGELFF TGCGCCAGCAGCCAAGTGCTCAGGGGGACCGGGGAGCTGTTTTTT many TRBJ2-2 TRBV4-1 TRBD1
CASSDPLNTEAFF TGTGCCAGCAGTGACCCACTGAACACTGAAGCTTTCTTT few TRBJ1-1 TRBV2 .
CASSLRDWTEAFF TGTGCCAGCAGCTTGAGGGATTGGACTGAAGCTTTCTTT . TRBJ1-1 TRBV11-2 .
CSVPGWTYNEQFF TGCAGTGTTCCCGGGTGGACCTACAATGAGCAGTTCTTC . TRBJ2-1 TRBV20-1 .
CASRASLAKNIQYF TGTGCCAGCCGCGCTAGCTTGGCCAAAAACATTCAGTACTTC . TRBJ2-4 TRBV11-2 .
CSARDRRVGGGNSPLHF TGCAGTGCTAGAGATCGGAGGGTTGGGGGAGGAAATTCACCCCTCCACTTT . TRBJ1-6 TRBV20-1 .
CATSRDSGGETQYF TGTGCCACCAGCAGAGATTCAGGGGGAGAGACCCAGTACTTC many TRBJ2-5 TRBV15 TRBD1
CASSGRTSGSGEQFF TGCGCCAGCAGCGGAAGGACTAGCGGGAGTGGCGAGCAGTTCTTC . TRBJ2-1 TRBV5-1 TRBD2
CASSELRGNSPLHF TGTGCCAGCAGTGAACTCAGGGGAAATTCACCCCTCCACTTT . TRBJ1-6 TRBV6-4 .
CASSETGTGIEKLFF TGTGCCAGCAGTGAGACCGGGACAGGGATTGAAAAACTGTTTTTT few TRBJ1-4 TRBV6-1 TRBD1
CASNGGVATSTDTQYF TGTGCCAGCAACGGGGGAGTAGCAACTAGCACAGATACGCAGTATTTT . TRBJ2-3 TRBV2 .
CASGVGGDWSYNEQFF TGTGCCTCGGGGGTGGGCGGGGACTGGTCCTACAATGAGCAGTTCTTC . TRBJ2-1 TRBV7-8 .
CASSLRMGRQQNSGNTIYF TGTGCCAGCAGCTTAAGAATGGGTCGACAGCAAAACTCTGGAAACACCATATATTTT . TRBJ1-3 TRBV11-1 .
CASMGETGRFSYNEQFF TGTGCCAGTATGGGGGAGACAGGGCGGTTCTCCTACAATGAGCAGTTCTTC . TRBJ2-1 TRBV19 TRBD1
CAIGKAGIEQYF TGTGCCATCGGGAAAGCGGGAATCGAGCAGTACTTC . TRBJ2-7 TRBV10-3 TRBD2
CASSLAPTGTQETQYF TGCGCCAGCAGCTTGGCACCCACAGGGACCCAAGAGACCCAGTACTTC few TRBJ2-5 TRBV5-1 .
CASSLTSGSRGEQFF TGTGCCAGCAGCCTTACTAGCGGGAGCCGGGGTGAGCAGTTCTTC . TRBJ2-1 TRBV3-1 TRBD2
CASSYSRTGNSNSPLHF TGTGCCAGCAGTTACTCGAGGACAGGGAACAGTAATTCACCCCTCCACTTT . TRBJ1-6 TRBV6-5 TRBD1
CATSRGRRSYEQYF TGTGCCACCAGCCGGGGCCGACGTTCCTACGAGCAGTACTTC many TRBJ2-7 TRBV24-1 .
CASSSEREWETQYF TGTGCCAGCAGCTCCGAGCGGGAGTGGGAGACCCAGTACTTC . TRBJ2-5 TRBV7-2 TRBD2
CASSLLAGKETQYF TGTGCCAGCAGCCTCCTAGCGGGCAAAGAGACCCAGTACTTC . TRBJ2-5 TRBV7-9 TRBD2
CASSSLGLAIQETQYF TGTGCCAGCAGCTCCCTCGGACTAGCGATCCAAGAGACCCAGTACTTC . TRBJ2-5 TRBV27 TRBD2
CSVERVGETQYF TGCAGCGTTGAAAGGGTTGGGGAGACCCAGTACTTC . TRBJ2-5 TRBV29-1 .
CASTLRGSGNTIYF TGTGCCAGCACCCTCCGGGGGTCTGGAAACACCATATATTTT many TRBJ1-3 TRBV5-6 .
CATSTGQGNGYTF TGTGCCACCAGCACGGGACAGGGGAATGGCTACACCTTC . TRBJ1-2 TRBV12-3/TRBV12-4 TRBD1
CATEKGGLRGTYNEQFF TGTGCCACCGAGAAAGGGGGGTTGCGCGGGACGTACAATGAGCAGTTCTTC few TRBJ2-1 TRBV24-1 .
CASRKTGTGNNSPLHF TGTGCCAGCAGGAAGACCGGGACAGGGAATAATTCACCCCTCCACTTT many TRBJ1-6 TRBV13 TRBD1
CASSLDRGLRNQPQHF TGTGCCAGCAGTTTGGACAGGGGGCTTCGCAATCAGCCCCAGCATTTT few TRBJ1-5 TRBV28 TRBD1